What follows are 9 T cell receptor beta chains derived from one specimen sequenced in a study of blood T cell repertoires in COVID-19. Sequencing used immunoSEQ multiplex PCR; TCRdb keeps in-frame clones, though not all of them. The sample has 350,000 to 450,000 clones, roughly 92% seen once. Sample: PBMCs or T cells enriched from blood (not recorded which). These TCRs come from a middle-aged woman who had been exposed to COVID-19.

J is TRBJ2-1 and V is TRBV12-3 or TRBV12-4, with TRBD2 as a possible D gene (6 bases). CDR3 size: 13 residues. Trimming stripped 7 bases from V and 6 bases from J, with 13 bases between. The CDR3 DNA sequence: TGTGCCAGCACCCTTTTTAGCGGCAATGAGCAGTTCTTC. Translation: CASTLFSGNEQFF.

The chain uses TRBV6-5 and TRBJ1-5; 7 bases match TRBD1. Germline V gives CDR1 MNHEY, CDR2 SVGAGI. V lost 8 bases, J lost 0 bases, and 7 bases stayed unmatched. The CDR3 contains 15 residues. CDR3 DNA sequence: TGTGCCAGCGCGCGGGACAGCCTTAGCAATCAGCCCCAGCATTTT. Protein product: CASARDSLSNQPQHF.

The CDR3 DNA is TGTGCCAGCAAAAGGCGGACTAGCGGGAATGAGGAGCAGTTCTTC. It is translated as CASKRRTSGNEEQFF. The J gene is TRBJ2-1, the V gene TRBV2; 12 nucleotides line up with TRBD2. The germline V gene encodes CDR1 SNHLY and CDR2 FYNNEI. Trimming at V came to 7 bases and at J to 10 bases, leaving 11 bases not matched to a gene. The CDR3 has 15 residues.

Here the CDR3 DNA reads TGTGCCAGCAGTTCATCGTTAGGGAGATCCAATCAGCCCCAGCATTTT. This translates into CASSSSLGRSNQPQHF. V and J are TRBV6-2 or TRBV6-3 and TRBJ1-5, with D unresolved. The CDR3 contains 16 residues. CDR1 and CDR2 (germline): MNHEY, SVGEGT. V lost 4 bases and J lost 3, with 16 bases in between.

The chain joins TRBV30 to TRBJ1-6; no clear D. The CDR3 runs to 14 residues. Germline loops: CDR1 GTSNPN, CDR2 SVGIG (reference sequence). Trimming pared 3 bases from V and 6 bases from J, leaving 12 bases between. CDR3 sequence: CAWRAGIFNSPLHF. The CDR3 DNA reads TGTGCCTGGAGGGCAGGAATTTTTAATTCACCCCTCCACTTT.

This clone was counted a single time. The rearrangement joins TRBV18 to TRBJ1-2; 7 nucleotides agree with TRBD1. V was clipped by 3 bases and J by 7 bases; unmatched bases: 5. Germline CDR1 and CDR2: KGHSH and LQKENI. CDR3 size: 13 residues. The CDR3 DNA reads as TGTGCCAGCTCACCTCAGGACAGGTTTGGCTACACCTTC. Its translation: CASSPQDRFGYTF. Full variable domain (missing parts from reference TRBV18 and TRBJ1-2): NAGVMQNPRHLVRRRGQEARLRCSPMKGHSHVYWYRQLPEEGLKFMVYLQKENIIDESGMPKERFSAEFPKEGPSILRIQQVVRGDSAAYFCASSPQDRFGYTFGSGTRLTVV.

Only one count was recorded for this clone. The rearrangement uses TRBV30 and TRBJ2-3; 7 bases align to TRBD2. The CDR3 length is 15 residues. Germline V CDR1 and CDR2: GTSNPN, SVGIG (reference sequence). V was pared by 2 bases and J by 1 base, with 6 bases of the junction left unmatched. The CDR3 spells CAWSRSGLRTDTQYF. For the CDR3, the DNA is TGTGCCTGGAGTCGTTCGGGACTACGCACAGATACGCAGTATTTT.

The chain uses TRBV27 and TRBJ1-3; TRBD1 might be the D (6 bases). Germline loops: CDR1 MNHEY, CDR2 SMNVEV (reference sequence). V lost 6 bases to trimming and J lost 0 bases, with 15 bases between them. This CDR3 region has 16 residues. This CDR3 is CASSLTGQSSGNTIYF. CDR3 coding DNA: TGTGCCAGCAGCTTAACAGGGCAAAGCTCTGGAAACACCATATATTTT.

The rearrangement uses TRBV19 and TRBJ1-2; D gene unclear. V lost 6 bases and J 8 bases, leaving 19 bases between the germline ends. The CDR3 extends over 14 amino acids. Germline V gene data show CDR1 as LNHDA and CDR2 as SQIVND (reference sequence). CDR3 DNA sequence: TGTGCCAGTAGGGCGGAATCCCCTACTATCGGCTACACCTTC. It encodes CASRAESPTIGYTF.